The clone carrying this T cell receptor (beta chain) was counted between two and nine times. V lost 4 bases to trimming and J lost 5 bases, with 15 bases between them. The CDR3 consists of 15 residues. Per germline, CDR1 SGHRS and CDR2 YFSETQ. This entry comes from a study of patients and donors after allogeneic stem cell transplantation. TCRdb re-called the RT-PCR reads through MiXCR, storing one row per CDR3 protein. This table has 20,000 or so distinct CDR3 sequences, 4.5% to 5.5% appearing once. Sequencing was performed on blood, either unsorted or a sorted T cell fraction (not recorded which). The rearrangement links TRBV5-1 to TRBJ1-4; possible D gene TRBD1, 5 bases. The sequence was collected from a human donor who was either an allogeneic HSCT recipient or a stem cell or donor lymphocyte infusion donor (not recorded which). It is not recorded whose cells these are; they may come from a transplant donor. The chain's CDR3 is CASSLWGGRNEKLFF. The DNA of the CDR3 is TGCGCCAGCAGCCTATGGGGGGGACGAAATGAAAAACTGTTTTTT.